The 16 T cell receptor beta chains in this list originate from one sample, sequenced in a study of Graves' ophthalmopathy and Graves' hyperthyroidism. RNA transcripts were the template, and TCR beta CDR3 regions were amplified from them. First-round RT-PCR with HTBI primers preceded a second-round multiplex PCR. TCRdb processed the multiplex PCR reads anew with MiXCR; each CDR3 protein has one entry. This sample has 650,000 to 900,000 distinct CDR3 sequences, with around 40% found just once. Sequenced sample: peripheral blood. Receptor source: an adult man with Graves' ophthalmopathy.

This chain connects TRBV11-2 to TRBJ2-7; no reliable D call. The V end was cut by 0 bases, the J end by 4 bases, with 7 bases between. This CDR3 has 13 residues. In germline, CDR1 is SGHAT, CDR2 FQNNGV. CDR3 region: CASSLEDAYEQYF. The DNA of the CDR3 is TGTGCCAGCAGCTTAGAGGACGCTTACGAGCAGTACTTC.

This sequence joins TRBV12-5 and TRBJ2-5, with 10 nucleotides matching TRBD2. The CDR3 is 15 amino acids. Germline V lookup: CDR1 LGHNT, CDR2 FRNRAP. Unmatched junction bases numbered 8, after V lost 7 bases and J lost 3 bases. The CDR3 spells CASVNPGLAKETQYF. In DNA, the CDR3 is TGTGCTAGTGTCAATCCGGGACTAGCGAAAGAGACCCAGTACTTC.

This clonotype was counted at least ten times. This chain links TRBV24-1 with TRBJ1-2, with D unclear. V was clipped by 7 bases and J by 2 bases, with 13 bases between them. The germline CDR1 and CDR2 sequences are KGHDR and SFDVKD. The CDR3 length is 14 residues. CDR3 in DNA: TGTGCCACCAGATTGAGGGTCGAGAACTATGGCTACACCTTC. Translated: CATRLRVENYGYTF.

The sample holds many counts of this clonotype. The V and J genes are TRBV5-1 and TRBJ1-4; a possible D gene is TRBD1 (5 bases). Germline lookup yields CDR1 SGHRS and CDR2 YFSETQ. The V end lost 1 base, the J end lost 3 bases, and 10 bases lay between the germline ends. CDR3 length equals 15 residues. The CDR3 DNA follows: TGCGCCAGCAGCTTGCAGGGCAGAGCTAATGAAAAACTGTTTTTT. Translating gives CASSLQGRANEKLFF.

The CDR3 nucleotides are TGTGCTCACCCACCAGGACAGAACTATGGCTACACCTTC. Protein sequence: CAHPPGQNYGYTF. This chain joins TRBV9 and TRBJ1-2; possibly TRBD1 for D (6 bases). CDR1 and CDR2 (germline): SGDLS, YYNGEE. The CDR3 sequence is 13 residues long.

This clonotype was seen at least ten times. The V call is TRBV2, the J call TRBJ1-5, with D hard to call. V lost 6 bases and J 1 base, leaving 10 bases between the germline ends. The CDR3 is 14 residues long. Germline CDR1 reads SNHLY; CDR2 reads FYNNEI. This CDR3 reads CASRADASNQPQHF. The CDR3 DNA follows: TGTGCCAGCAGGGCGGATGCAAGCAATCAGCCCCAGCATTTT. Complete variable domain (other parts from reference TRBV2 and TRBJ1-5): EPEVTQTPSHQVTQMGQEVILRCVPISNHLYFYWYRQILGQKVEFLVSFYNNEISEKSEIFDDQFSVERPDGSNFTLKIRSTKLEDSAMYFCASRADASNQPQHFGDGTRLSIL.

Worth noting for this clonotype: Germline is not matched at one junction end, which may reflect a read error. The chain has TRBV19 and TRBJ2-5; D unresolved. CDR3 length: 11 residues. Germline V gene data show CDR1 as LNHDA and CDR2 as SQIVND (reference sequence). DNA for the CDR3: TGTGCCAGTAGTATACGAGAGACCCGGTACTTC. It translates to CASSIRETRYF.

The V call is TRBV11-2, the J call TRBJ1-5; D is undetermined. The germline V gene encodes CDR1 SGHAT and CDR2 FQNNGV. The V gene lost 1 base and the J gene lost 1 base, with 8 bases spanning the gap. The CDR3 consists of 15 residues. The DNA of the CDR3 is TGTGCCAGCAGCTTAGGGCTCCTAAGCAATCAGCCCCAGCATTTT. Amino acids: CASSLGLLSNQPQHF.

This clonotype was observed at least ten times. The CDR3 here is CASSLAGRVYEQYF. The CDR3 nucleotides read TGTGCCAGCAGCTTAGCGGGCAGGGTTTACGAGCAGTACTTC. The chain uses TRBV7-2 and TRBJ2-7; perhaps TRBD1 as D (5 bases). Per the germline V gene, CDR1 is SGHTA and CDR2 is FQGNSA. Deletions cut 0 bases from V and 4 bases from J, with 10 bases between. There are 14 residues in the CDR3.

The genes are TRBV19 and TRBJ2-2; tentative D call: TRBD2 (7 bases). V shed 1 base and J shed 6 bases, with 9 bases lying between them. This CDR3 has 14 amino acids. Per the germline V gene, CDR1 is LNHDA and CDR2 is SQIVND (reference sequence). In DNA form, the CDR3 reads TGTGCCAGTAGTATAGGGGGGGGCGCCGGGGAGCTGTTTTTT. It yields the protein CASSIGGGAGELFF.

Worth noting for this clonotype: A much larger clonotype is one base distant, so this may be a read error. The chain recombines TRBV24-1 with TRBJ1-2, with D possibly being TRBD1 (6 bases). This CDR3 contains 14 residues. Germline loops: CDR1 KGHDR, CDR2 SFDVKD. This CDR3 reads CAASDPGTLYGYTF. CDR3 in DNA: TGTGCCGCCAGTGATCCCGGGACACTCTATGGCTACACCTTC.

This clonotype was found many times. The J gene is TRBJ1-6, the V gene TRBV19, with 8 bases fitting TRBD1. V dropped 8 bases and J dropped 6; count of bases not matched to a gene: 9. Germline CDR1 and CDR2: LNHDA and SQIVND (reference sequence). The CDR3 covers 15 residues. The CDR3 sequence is CASRARTGINSPLHF. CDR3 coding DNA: TGTGCCAGTCGGGCTAGGACAGGGATTAATTCACCCCTCCACTTT.

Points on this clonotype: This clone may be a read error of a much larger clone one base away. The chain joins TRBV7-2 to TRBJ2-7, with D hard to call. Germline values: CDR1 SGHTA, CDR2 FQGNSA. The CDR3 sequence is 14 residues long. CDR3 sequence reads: CANSFDRRSYEQYF. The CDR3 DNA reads TGTGCCAACAGCTTCGACCGAAGATCCTACGAGCAGTACTTC. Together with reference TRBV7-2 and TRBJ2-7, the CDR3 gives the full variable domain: GAGVSQSPSNKVTEKGKDVELRCDPISGHTALYWYRQSLGQGLEFLIYFQGNSAPDKSGLPSDRFSAERTGGSVSTLTIQRTQQEDSAVYLCANSFDRRSYEQYFGPGTRLTVT.

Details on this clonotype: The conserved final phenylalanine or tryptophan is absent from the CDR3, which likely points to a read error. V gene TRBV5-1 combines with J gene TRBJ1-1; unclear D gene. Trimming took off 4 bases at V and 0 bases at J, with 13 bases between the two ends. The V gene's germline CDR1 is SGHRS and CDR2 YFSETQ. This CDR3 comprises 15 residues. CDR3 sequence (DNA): TGCGCCAGCAGCCCTAATTGGCAGGTGAACACTGAAGCTTTCCTT. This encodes CASSPNWQVNTEAFL.

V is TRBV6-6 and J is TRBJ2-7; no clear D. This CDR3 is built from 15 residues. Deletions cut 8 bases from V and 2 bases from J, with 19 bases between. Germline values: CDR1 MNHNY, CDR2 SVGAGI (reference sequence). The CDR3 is CASALGPSRTYEQYF. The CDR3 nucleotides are TGTGCCAGCGCCCTAGGCCCTTCGAGAACCTACGAGCAGTACTTC.

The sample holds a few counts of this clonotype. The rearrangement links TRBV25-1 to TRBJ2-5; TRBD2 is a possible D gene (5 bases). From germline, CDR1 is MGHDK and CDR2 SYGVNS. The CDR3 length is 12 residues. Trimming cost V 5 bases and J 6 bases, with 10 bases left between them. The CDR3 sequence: CASSFGVKTQYF. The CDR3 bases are TGTGCCAGCAGTTTCGGGGTGAAGACCCAGTACTTC. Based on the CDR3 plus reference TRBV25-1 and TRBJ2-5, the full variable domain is EADIYQTPRYLVIGTGKKITLECSQTMGHDKMYWYQQDPGMELHLIHYSYGVNSTEKGDLSSESTVSRIRTEHFPLTLESARPSHTSQYLCASSFGVKTQYFGPGTRLLVL.